Sequencing of this T cell receptor beta chain was carried out in a study of blood T cell repertoires in COVID-19. Generated by immunoSEQ multiplex PCR, the TCRdb table keeps only in-frame clones and is missing some. The sample contains approximately 200,000 clones, approximately 86% of which appear only once. The germline CDR1 and CDR2 sequences are SGHAT and FQNNGV. The V end lost 4 bases, the J end lost 5 bases, and 8 bases lay between the germline ends. The CDR3 extends over 12 amino acids. The chain couples TRBV11-2 to TRBJ1-2, with a possible D match to TRBD1 (5 bases). Source material: PBMCs or T cells enriched from blood (not recorded which). This TCR was recovered from a woman under 40 who had been exposed to COVID-19. CDR3 sequence: CASSSTVYGYTF. The CDR3 DNA sequence: TGTGCCAGCAGCTCGACAGTATATGGCTACACCTTC.